This TCR beta chain was profiled in a study of T-cell reconstitution after alpha-beta-depleted transplantation in children. The CDR3 loop spans 15 amino acids. CDR1 and CDR2 (germline): SNHLY, FYNNEI. Losses at the gene ends were 6 bases for V and 6 bases for J; bases not matched to a gene: 8. At least ten counts were recorded for this clonotype. As it was prepared, the TCRbeta library received unique molecular identifiers. MiXCR, applied by TCRdb to the PCR reads, yields one record per CDR3 protein. The sample comprises over 550,000 distinct CDR3 sequences, roughly a tenth of which are singletons, and approximately 4.1% rests with the top ten.

The rearrangement joins TRBV2 to TRBJ1-6, with 7 positions matching TRBD1. The specimen was PBMCs from the stem cell graft donor, collected from the stem cell graft. This TCR came from a human donor who donated a stem cell graft to a child with acute myeloid leukemia. CDR3 coding DNA: TGTGCCAGCAGGCCACAGGGGCCTATTAATTCACCCCTCCACTTT. Amino acids: CASRPQGPINSPLHF.